This TCR beta chain originates from a study of early T cells in non-severe SARS-CoV-2 infection. Overall study: The authors sequenced bulk RNA from unsorted whole blood, leaving chains unpaired. Study-wide points: There was a bias toward anti-spike CD8 responses in VDJdb matching, which missed private and CD4 specificities.

Attached unique molecular identifiers marked individual cDNA molecules. A single record per CDR3 protein comes from TCRdb applying MiXCR to the 5' RACE reads. The table includes 35,000 to 50,000 distinct CDR3 sequences, around 6% detected once. Germline-derived CDR1 and CDR2 are SGHAT and FQDESV (reference sequence). V dropped 5 bases and J dropped 0 bases, with 11 bases sitting between them. The CDR3 totals 14 residues. This clonotype appeared many times. The antigen remains unidentified. The receptor was isolated from an adult who was a healthcare worker with PCR-confirmed SARS-CoV-2 infection or an uninfected control (not recorded which). The chain joins TRBV11-1 to TRBJ2-7; D is uncertain. The sample consisted of whole blood, taken at baseline. Here the CDR3 reads CASSRSTASYEQYF. The CDR3 DNA sequence: TGTGCCAGCAGCAGATCCACGGCCTCCTACGAGCAGTACTTC.